These 8 T cell receptor beta chains originate from one sample sequenced in a study of T cells in women clearing cervical HPV infection. Profiled with immunoSEQ multiplex PCR; TCRdb holds only in-frame clones, not every one. The repertoire table contains tens of thousands of clones. The sequenced sample was blood buffy coat. The receptors derive from a woman aged 18 to 75 with a cervical HPV16 infection that either progressed to CIN3+ or cleared (not recorded which).

Regarding this clone: The sequenced fragment ends 3 residues before the CDR3 boundary, so the rest is inferred from the germline J gene. V is TRBV5-1 and J is TRBJ2-7; tentative D call: TRBD1 (6 bases). The CDR3 loop spans 14 amino acids. CDR1 SGHRS and CDR2 YFSETQ come from the germline V gene. V dropped 0 bases and J dropped 5 bases, with 12 bases sitting between them. CDR3 bases read: TGCGCCAGCAGCTTGGCCCAGACAGGAGACGAG. It specifies CASSLAQTGDE. The whole CDR3 sequence reads CASSLAQTGDEQYF.

Note on this clone: From the germline J gene comes the end of the CDR3, since the read stops 3 residues before it. The chain is built from TRBV6-1 and TRBJ2-7; 10 positions agree with TRBD1. The CDR3 has 18 amino acids. Germline trimming cut 2 bases from V and 5 bases from J; bases unmatched to any gene: 15. CDR1 and CDR2 from the germline V gene are MNHNS and SASEGT. CDR3: CASSESFVTGGVLDEQYF. CDR3 DNA (partial): TGTGCCAGCAGTGAATCGTTCGTGACAGGGGGCGTTTTGGACGAG.

This clone registers medium-sized (0.01 to 0.1%) by frequency. The CDR3 is cut off 3 residues early in the read; its end comes from the germline J gene. The rearrangement links TRBV20-1 to TRBJ2-1; 8 nucleotides agree with TRBD1. The CDR3 covers 16 residues. CDR1 and CDR2 (germline): DFQATT, SNEGSKA (reference sequence). V trimming: 6 bases; J trimming: 5 bases; junction bases outside the gene matches: 15. CDR3 bases read: TGCAGTGCCGACCCACTAGGGACAGGAGGAAACAATGAG. Amino acid sequence: CSADPLGTGGNNE. The complete CDR3 sequence is CSADPLGTGGNNEQFF.

With regard to this clone: The read gets to within 3 residues of the CDR3 end, and the germline J gene fills in the rest. The chain links TRBV9 to TRBJ1-1; D is perhaps TRBD1 (5 bases). V was cut by 4 bases and J by 3 bases, with 13 bases left in between. Germline loops: CDR1 SGDLS, CDR2 YYNGEE. The CDR3 consists of 14 residues. CDR3 sequence: CASSRDTGYTEAFF. Incomplete CDR3 DNA: TGTGCCAGCAGCCGTGACACAGGTTACACTGAA.

A remark on this clone: With the read ending 3 residues before the CDR3 end, the germline J gene is used to fill in that end. The chain employs TRBV5-4 and TRBJ2-3; 8 bases line up with TRBD1. Germline CDR1 is SGHNT and CDR2 is YYREEE (reference sequence). This CDR3 spans 16 amino acids. The sequenced part of the CDR3 DNA is TGTGCCAGCAGCTTGAGTACAGGGGGAGGACAAGAGACG. It is translated as CASSLSTGGGQET. The entire CDR3 is CASSLSTGGGQETQYF.

As for this clone: The CDR3 is cut off 3 residues early in the read; its end comes from the germline J gene. The chain couples TRBV19 to TRBJ1-4; D perhaps matches TRBD1 (5 bases). CDR1 and CDR2 from the germline V gene are LNHDA and SQIVND (reference sequence). The CDR3 length is 14 residues. V was trimmed by 4 bases and J by 4 bases, leaving 10 bases between them. CDR3 protein: CASSTQGGNEKLFF. The part of the CDR3 DNA that was read is TGTGCCAGTAGTACCCAGGGCGGTAATGAAAAA.

With regard to this clone: The read halts 3 residues ahead of the CDR3 end, with the missing end drawn from the germline J gene. The chain couples TRBV2 to TRBJ2-7, with D possibly matching TRBD2 (6 bases). Trimming took 5 bases from V and 1 from J, leaving 18 bases between them. Per the germline V gene, CDR1 is SNHLY and CDR2 is FYNNEI. The length of the CDR3 is 16 residues. CDR3 in amino acids: CASSPHGTAISYEQYF. The sequenced CDR3 bases are TGTGCCAGCAGTCCCCACGGGACTGCCATATCCTACGAG.

With regard to this clone: The read ends 3 residues early relative to the CDR3; the germline J gene fills the gap. J is TRBJ1-2 and V is TRBV5-4; D may be TRBD1 (5 bases). Germline assignment: CDR1 SGHNT and CDR2 YYREEE (reference sequence). The CDR3 covers 14 residues. The CDR3 bases that were read are TGTGCCAGCAGCTTGTCCCCGGACACCGAGGGC. Protein product: CASSLSPDTEG. The whole CDR3 sequence is CASSLSPDTEGYTF.